The 30 T cell receptor beta chains below all came from one sample that was sequenced in a study of T cell responses to AZD1222 COVID-19 vaccine (dated by TCRdb to the early 2020s). Library preparation used the immunoSEQ multiplex PCR assay. TCRdb holds this immuneACCESS table with in-frame rearrangements only. Some clones are missing; in checked studies, unresolved V genes explain under half, and the rest has no known cause. This sample has tens of thousands of clones in its table, and approximately 89% of those were observed once. The ten largest make up under 25% of the sample. Per the publication, the time point label means: baseline before first vaccination. The treatment or condition label, as the study defines it: meningococcal conjugate vaccine given as trial control. Sequencing was performed on peripheral blood, taken on day 0 of MenACWY control vaccination. These receptors came from an adult in good health.

V usage is TRBV5-1 and J usage is TRBJ1-6; TRBD1 might be the D (5 bases). The germline V gene has CDR1 SGHRS and CDR2 YFSETQ. V was trimmed by 4 bases and J by 8 bases, leaving 13 bases between them. The CDR3 extends over 14 amino acids. In nucleotides, the CDR3 is TGCGCCAGCAGCCGACAGTCAACTGATTCACCCCTCCACTTT. Its protein is CASSRQSTDSPLHF.

J is TRBJ2-7 and V is TRBV11-3, with D perhaps TRBD2 (6 bases). CDR1 is SGHNT, CDR2 YENEEA, per germline. The CDR3 loop spans 14 amino acids. Trimming left V 5 bases short and J 1 base short, with 12 bases between. CDR3 sequence (DNA): TGTGCCAGCAGCCGCACCGGGGGTTCCTACGAGCAGTACTTC. Amino acids: CASSRTGGSYEQYF.

This clone occurred once. The rearrangement uses TRBV4-2 and TRBJ2-7; possible D gene TRBD1, 5 bases. Germline CDR1 reads LGHNA; CDR2 reads YNFKEQ. This CDR3 is 16 amino acids long. V dropped 0 bases and J dropped 1 base, with 13 bases sitting between them. The CDR3 region has the DNA TGTGCCAGCAGCCAAGAGGTACAGGTTGGATCCTACGAGCAGTACTTC. This sequence encodes CASSQEVQVGSYEQYF.

This chain connects TRBV6-5 to TRBJ2-6; no definite D call. Trimming pared 4 bases from V and 4 bases from J, leaving 14 bases between. The CDR3 runs 16 residues. Germline V lookup: CDR1 MNHEY, CDR2 SVGAGI. The DNA of the CDR3 is TGTGCCAGCAGTTTTGCGCGGCGGTCAGGGGCCAACGTCCTGACTTTC. Encoded protein: CASSFARRSGANVLTF.

DNA for the CDR3: TGTGCTAGTGGTTTGGTACTCCTAGCGGGAGGGCCGAGCTCCTACAATGAGCAGTTCTTC. Its protein product is CASGLVLLAGGPSSYNEQFF. The gene calls are TRBV12-5 and TRBJ2-1; 12 bases align to TRBD2. The CDR3 is 20 residues long. Losses at the gene ends were 0 bases for V and 0 bases for J; bases not matched to a gene: 9. Germline V gene data show CDR1 as LGHNT and CDR2 as FRNRAP. Full variable domain (outside the CDR3, taken from reference TRBV12-5 and TRBJ2-1): DARVTQTPRHKVTEMGQEVTMRCQPILGHNTVFWYRQTMMQGLELLAYFRNRAPLDDSGMPKDRFSAEMPDATLATLKIQPSEPRDSAVYFCASGLVLLAGGPSSYNEQFFGPGTRLTVL.

The CDR3 DNA is TGCAGCGTTGCTTGGCGGGAGCTGTTGGTTAGCACAGATACGCAGTATTTT. Its translation: CSVAWRELLVSTDTQYF. This rearrangement joins TRBV29-1 to TRBJ2-3, with TRBD2 matching 7 bases. CDR3 size: 17 residues. Germline V gene sequence: CDR1 SQVTM, CDR2 ANQGSEA. The J segment lost 0 bases and the V segment lost 4 bases, leaving 13 bases of the junction unmatched.

In this sample, this clone turned up once. This rearrangement joins TRBV28 to TRBJ2-6; no definite D call. The ends were cut back, 4 bases at V and 2 bases at J, with 6 bases in the middle. The germline V gene encodes CDR1 MDHEN and CDR2 SYDVKM. The CDR3 covers 14 residues. In DNA, the CDR3 is TGTGCCAGCAGTTCCCGGCCTGGGGCCAACGTCCTGACTTTC. This codes for CASSSRPGANVLTF.

The chain carries TRBV3-1 (or the pseudogene TRBV3-2) and TRBJ2-5; D gene ambiguous. Germline V gene lookup returns CDR1 LGHDT and CDR2 YNNKEL (reference sequence). This CDR3 comprises 15 residues. The V and J ends lost 4 bases and 2 bases respectively, with 14 bases between them. The CDR3 coding sequence is TGTGCCAGCAGCCGACCCACGGCACCACAAGAGACCCAGTACTTC. Translating gives CASSRPTAPQETQYF.

The chain couples TRBV24-1 to TRBJ2-3, with TRBD2 matching 9 bases. Germline loops: CDR1 KGHDR, CDR2 SFDVKD. The CDR3 has 16 residues. The trim removed 5 bases at V and 6 bases at J, leaving 11 bases unmatched. The CDR3 sequence: CATSVPSAGGRDTQYF. CDR3 coding DNA: TGTGCCACCAGTGTCCCCTCAGCGGGAGGTCGGGATACGCAGTATTTT.

The chain recombines TRBV11-3 with TRBJ2-1; 8 nucleotides agree with TRBD2. The junction had 13 bases not matched to a gene; V was cut back by 5 bases and J by 1 base. The CDR3 covers 18 residues. Germline CDR1 SGHNT, CDR2 YENEEA. The CDR3 loop reads CASSKRAHSGNSYNEQFF. DNA of the CDR3: TGTGCCAGCAGCAAACGGGCCCATAGCGGGAATTCCTACAATGAGCAGTTCTTC.

V and J are TRBV28 and TRBJ2-7, with TRBD2 identical over 13 bases. The germline V gene has CDR1 MDHEN and CDR2 SYDVKM. The length of the CDR3 is 13 residues. Unmatched junction bases numbered 3, after V lost 10 bases and J lost 3 bases. The CDR3 DNA sequence: TGTGCCACCCGGACTAGCGGGAGCTACGAGCAGTACTTC. Protein sequence: CATRTSGSYEQYF.

The table lists this clone with a count of one. J is TRBJ2-5 and V is TRBV28; 7 bases map to TRBD1. Germline V gene sequence: CDR1 MDHEN, CDR2 SYDVKM. V shed 5 bases and J 2 bases; nucleotides not matched to a gene: 14. The CDR3 loop spans 17 amino acids. The CDR3 DNA is TGTGCCAGCAGTCCCCGACAGGGTTCCCAACTTCAAGAGACCCAGTACTTC. Translated, it gives CASSPRQGSQLQETQYF. The entire variable domain, with the rest obtained from reference TRBV28 and TRBJ2-5, is as follows: DVKVTQSSRYLVKRTGEKVFLECVQDMDHENMFWYRQDPGLGLRLIYFSYDVKMKEKGDIPEGYSVSREKKERFSLILESASTNQTSMYLCASSPRQGSQLQETQYFGPGTRLLVL.

The chain joins TRBV7-9 to TRBJ2-1; possible D gene TRBD1, 6 bases. V lost 1 base to trimming and J lost 1 base, with 8 bases between them. The CDR3 covers 15 residues. CDR1 and CDR2 (germline): SEHNR, FQNEAQ (reference sequence). The CDR3 nucleotides read TGTGCCAGCAGCTTAGGACAGGCATCCTACAATGAGCAGTTCTTC. Translated, it gives CASSLGQASYNEQFF.

This chain joins TRBV30 and TRBJ2-7; 12 bases are shared with TRBD2. This CDR3 spans 20 amino acids. Germline V CDR1 and CDR2: GTSNPN, SVGIG (reference sequence). The V gene end was trimmed by 0 bases and the J gene end by 5 bases; junction bases not matched to a gene: 20. This CDR3 is CAWSVPSGWGTSGRRDEQYF. For the CDR3, the DNA is TGTGCCTGGAGTGTACCTAGTGGTTGGGGAACTAGCGGGAGGAGGGACGAGCAGTACTTC.

The J gene is TRBJ2-7, the V gene TRBV5-6, with 9 bases that match TRBD1. The CDR3 has 17 residues. V lost 4 bases, J lost 5 bases, and 16 bases stayed unmatched. Looked up from germline, CDR1 is SGHDT and CDR2 is YYEEEE. This CDR3 is CASSAGWGTGIGDEQYF. In nucleotides, the CDR3 is TGTGCCAGCAGCGCGGGTTGGGGGACAGGGATCGGAGACGAGCAGTACTTC.

CDR3 DNA sequence: TGCAGTGCTTGGACAGGGGGAGATCTGTTTTTT. Protein sequence: CSAWTGGDLFF. This chain links TRBV20-1 with TRBJ1-4; 10 nucleotides match TRBD1. The CDR3 contains 11 residues. CDR1 is DFQATT and CDR2 is SNEGSKA in the germline V gene (reference sequence). The ends lost 5 bases at V and 14 bases at J; junction bases unmatched: 5.

The V gene is TRBV5-4, the J gene TRBJ2-1; 8 bases agree with TRBD2. Germline CDR1 SGHNT, CDR2 YYREEE (reference sequence). The CDR3 sequence is 15 residues long. The J segment lost 0 bases and the V segment lost 6 bases, leaving 5 bases of the junction unmatched. The CDR3 loop is CASTQSGSSYNEQFF. CDR3 nucleotide sequence: TGTGCCAGCACTCAAAGCGGGAGCTCCTACAATGAGCAGTTCTTC.

This chain links TRBV4-2 with TRBJ2-1; 7 bases align to TRBD2. V gave up 0 bases and J gave up 4 bases; unmatched junction bases: 9. Germline V gene lookup returns CDR1 LGHNA and CDR2 YNFKEQ. CDR3 size: 17 residues. CDR3: CASSQEVTSSGYNEQFF. CDR3 DNA sequence: TGTGCCAGCAGCCAAGAGGTGACTAGCTCGGGTTACAATGAGCAGTTCTTC.

The chain recombines TRBV6-1 with TRBJ2-7; 7 bases align to TRBD2. V was clipped by 2 bases and J by 3 bases; unmatched bases: 7. The CDR3 contains 15 residues. Per germline, CDR1 MNHNS and CDR2 SASEGT. The CDR3 loop reads CASSERPGRDYEQYF. CDR3 DNA: TGTGCCAGCAGTGAACGTCCAGGGAGGGACTACGAGCAGTACTTC.

A remark on this clone: Other DNA sequences from this sample encode an identical CDR3 as well. V and J are TRBV29-1 and TRBJ1-5; TRBD1 matches 8 bases. Per the germline V gene, CDR1 is SQVTM and CDR2 is ANQGSEA. The CDR3 is 13 amino acids. V was pared by 4 bases and J by 4 bases, with 3 bases of the junction left unmatched. CDR3 DNA sequence: TGCAGCGTTGGGGACAGGTCGAATCAGCCCCAGCATTTT. Translated, it gives CSVGDRSNQPQHF.

The chain has TRBV24-1 and TRBJ2-2, with 8 bases identical to TRBD2. Trimming removed 6 bases from V and 3 bases from J; junction bases left unmatched: 5. This CDR3 is built from 15 residues. Germline V CDR1 and CDR2: KGHDR, SFDVKD. CDR3: CATSPAGEHTGELFF. Written as DNA, the CDR3 is TGTGCCACCAGTCCAGCGGGAGAGCACACCGGGGAGCTGTTTTTT.

The chain combines TRBV18 with TRBJ1-2, with a tentative D call TRBD1 (5 bases). Germline CDR1 is KGHSH and CDR2 is LQKENI. V dropped 2 bases and J dropped 0 bases, with 13 bases sitting between them. The CDR3 contains 16 residues. CDR3 amino acids: CASSPSLTEANYGYTF. The CDR3 bases are TGTGCCAGCTCACCATCGTTGACAGAGGCTAACTATGGCTACACCTTC.

The gene calls are TRBV5-1 and TRBJ1-2; the D gene is possibly TRBD1 (5 bases). CDR3 length equals 16 residues. V shed 4 bases and J shed 0 bases, with 16 bases lying between them. Germline CDR1 SGHRS, CDR2 YFSETQ. CDR3 sequence (DNA): TGCGCCAGCAGCCCCGGGGACGGTGGAGCTAACTATGGCTACACCTTC. It encodes CASSPGDGGANYGYTF.

The chain combines TRBV15 with TRBJ1-4, with a possible D match to TRBD1 (6 bases). V was pared by 3 bases and J by 3 bases, with 11 bases between. CDR1 is LNHNV and CDR2 is YYDKDF in the germline V gene (reference sequence). This CDR3 region has 15 residues. The CDR3 spells CATSRDEGANEKLFF. In DNA, the CDR3 is TGTGCCACCAGCAGGGATGAGGGGGCTAATGAAAAACTGTTTTTT.

J is TRBJ2-5 and V is TRBV28, with D perhaps being TRBD1 or TRBD2 (5 bases each). V shed 6 bases and J shed 0 bases, with 20 bases lying between them. Germline CDR1 and CDR2: MDHEN and SYDVKM. CDR3 size: 17 residues. CDR3 DNA sequence: TGTGCCAGCAGCTCTCCAGGGACCGTAGAGTACCAAGAGACCCAGTACTTC. Protein: CASSSPGTVEYQETQYF.

V gene TRBV13 combines with J gene TRBJ2-7; D is unclear. The germline gives CDR1 PRHDT, CDR2 FYEKMQ (reference sequence). CDR3 length: 12 residues. V lost 4 bases and J lost 4, with 8 bases in between. The CDR3 bases are TGTGCCAGCAGCTCCGACCGGTACGAGCAGTACTTC. Translating it yields CASSSDRYEQYF.

This rearrangement joins TRBV3-1 (or the pseudogene TRBV3-2) to TRBJ1-2; TRBD1 is a possible D gene (6 bases). The CDR3 runs to 15 residues. Germline V gene data show CDR1 as LGHDT and CDR2 as YNNKEL (reference sequence). Trimming shortened V by 1 base and J by 6 bases, and 15 bases separated the two germline ends. CDR3 region: CASSQVFTGRDGYTF. CDR3 in DNA: TGTGCCAGCAGCCAAGTGTTCACAGGGCGAGATGGCTACACCTTC.

In this sample, this clone turned up a few times. V usage is TRBV5-4 and J usage is TRBJ2-5, with TRBD1 matching 10 bases. Germline-derived CDR1 and CDR2 are SGHNT and YYREEE (reference sequence). The V gene end was trimmed by 4 bases and the J gene end by 3 bases; junction bases not matched to a gene: 6. The CDR3 consists of 15 residues. The CDR3 is CASSSPTGGKETQYF. The CDR3 nucleotides are TGTGCCAGCAGCAGTCCGACAGGGGGCAAAGAGACCCAGTACTTC. The whole variable domain, remainder taken from reference TRBV5-4 and TRBJ2-5, is ETGVTQSPTHLIKTRGQQVTLRCSSQSGHNTVSWYQQALGQGPQFIFQYYREEENGRGNFPPRFSGLQFPNYSSELNVNALELDDSALYLCASSSPTGGKETQYFGPGTRLLVL.

This sequence joins TRBV20-1 and TRBJ2-1, with a weak D call TRBD2 (6 bases). Deletions cut 3 bases from V and 0 bases from J, with 15 bases between. The CDR3 extends over 16 amino acids. The germline gives CDR1 DFQATT, CDR2 SNEGSKA (reference sequence). DNA for the CDR3: TGCAGTGCTAGTAAATTCGGGACTTTCTCCTACAATGAGCAGTTCTTC. Translation: CSASKFGTFSYNEQFF.

The V gene is TRBV27, the J gene TRBJ1-6; 8 bases align to TRBD1. The CDR3 runs to 15 residues. Germline assignment: CDR1 MNHEY and CDR2 SMNVEV (reference sequence). V dropped 6 bases and J dropped 6; count of bases not matched to a gene: 7. CDR3 in DNA: TGTGCCAGCAGCTCCGGGACAGGACTTAATTCACCCCTCCACTTT. This translates into CASSSGTGLNSPLHF.